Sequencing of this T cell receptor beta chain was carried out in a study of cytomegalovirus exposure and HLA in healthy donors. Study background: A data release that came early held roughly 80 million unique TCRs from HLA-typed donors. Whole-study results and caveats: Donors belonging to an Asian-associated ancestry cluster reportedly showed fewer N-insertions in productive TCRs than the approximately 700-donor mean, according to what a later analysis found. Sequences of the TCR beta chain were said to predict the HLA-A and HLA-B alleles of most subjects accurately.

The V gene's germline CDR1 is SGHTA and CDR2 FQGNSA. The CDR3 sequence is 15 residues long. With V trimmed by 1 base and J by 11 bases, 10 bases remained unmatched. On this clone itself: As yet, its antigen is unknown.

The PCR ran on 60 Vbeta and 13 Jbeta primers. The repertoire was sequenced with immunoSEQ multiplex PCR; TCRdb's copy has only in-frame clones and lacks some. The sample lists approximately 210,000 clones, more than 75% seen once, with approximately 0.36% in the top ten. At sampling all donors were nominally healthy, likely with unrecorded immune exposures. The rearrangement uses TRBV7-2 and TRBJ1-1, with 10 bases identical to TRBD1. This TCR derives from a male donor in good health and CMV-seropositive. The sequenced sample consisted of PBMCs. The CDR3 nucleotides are TGTGCCAGCAGCTTAGACCGGCCGGGACAGGGGTCGGCTTTCTTT. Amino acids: CASSLDRPGQGSAFF.